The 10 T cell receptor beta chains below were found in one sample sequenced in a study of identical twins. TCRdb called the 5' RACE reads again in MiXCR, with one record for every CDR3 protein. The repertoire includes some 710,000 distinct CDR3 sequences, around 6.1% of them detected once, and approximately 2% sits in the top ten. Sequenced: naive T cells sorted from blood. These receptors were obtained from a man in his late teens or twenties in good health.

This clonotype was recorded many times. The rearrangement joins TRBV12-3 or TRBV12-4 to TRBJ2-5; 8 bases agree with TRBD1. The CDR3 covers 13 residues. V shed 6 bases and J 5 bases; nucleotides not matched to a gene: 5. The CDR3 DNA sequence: TGTGCCAGCAGCTACAGGGGGAGCGAGACCCAGTACTTC. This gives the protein CASSYRGSETQYF.

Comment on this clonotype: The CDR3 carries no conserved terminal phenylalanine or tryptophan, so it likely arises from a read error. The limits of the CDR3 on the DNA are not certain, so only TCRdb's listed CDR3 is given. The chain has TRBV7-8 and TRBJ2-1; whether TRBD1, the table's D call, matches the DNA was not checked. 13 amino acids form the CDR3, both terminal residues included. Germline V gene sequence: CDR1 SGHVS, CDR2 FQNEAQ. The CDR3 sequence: CASSLAEGGPGFR.

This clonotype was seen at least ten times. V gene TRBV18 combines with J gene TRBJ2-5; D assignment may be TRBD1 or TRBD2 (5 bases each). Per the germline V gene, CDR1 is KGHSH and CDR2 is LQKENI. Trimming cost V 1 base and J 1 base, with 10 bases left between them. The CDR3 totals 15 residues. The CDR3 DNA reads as TGTGCCAGCTCACCACGGGGGACGGCCCAAGAGACCCAGTACTTC. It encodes CASSPRGTAQETQYF.

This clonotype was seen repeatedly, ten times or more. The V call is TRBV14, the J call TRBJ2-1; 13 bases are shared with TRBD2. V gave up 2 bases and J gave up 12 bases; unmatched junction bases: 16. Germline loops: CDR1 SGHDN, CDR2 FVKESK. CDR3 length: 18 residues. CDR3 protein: CASSQTLTSGRAITTQFF. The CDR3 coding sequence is TGTGCCAGCAGCCAAACCCTAACTAGCGGGAGGGCCATAACCACGCAGTTCTTC.

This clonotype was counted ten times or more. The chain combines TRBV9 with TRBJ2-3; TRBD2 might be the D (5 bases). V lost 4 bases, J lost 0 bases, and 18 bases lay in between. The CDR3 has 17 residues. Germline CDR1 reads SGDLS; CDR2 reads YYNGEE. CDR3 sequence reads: CASSTRGSATSTDTQYF. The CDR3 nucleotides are TGTGCCAGCAGCACCCGGGGTAGCGCAACTAGCACAGATACGCAGTATTTT.

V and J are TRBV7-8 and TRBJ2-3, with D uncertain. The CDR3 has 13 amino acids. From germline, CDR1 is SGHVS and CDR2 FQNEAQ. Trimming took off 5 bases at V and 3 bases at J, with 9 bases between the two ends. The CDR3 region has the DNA TGTGCCAGCAGCACGCTGAGAACAGATACGCAGTATTTT. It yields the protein CASSTLRTDTQYF.

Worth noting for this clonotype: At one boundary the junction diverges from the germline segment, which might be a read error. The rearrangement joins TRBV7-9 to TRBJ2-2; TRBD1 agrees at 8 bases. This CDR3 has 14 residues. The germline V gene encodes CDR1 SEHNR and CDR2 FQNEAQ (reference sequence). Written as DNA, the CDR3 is TGTGCCAGCAGCTTCAGGGGGCAAGGCGGGGAGTTGTTTTTT. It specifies CASSFRGQGGELFF.

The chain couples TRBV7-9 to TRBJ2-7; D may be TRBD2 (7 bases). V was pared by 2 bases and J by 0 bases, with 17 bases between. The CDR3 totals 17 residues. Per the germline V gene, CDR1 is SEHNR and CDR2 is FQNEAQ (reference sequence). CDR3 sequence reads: CASSLLGLGGVSYEQYF. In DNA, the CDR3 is TGTGCCAGCAGCTTATTGGGCCTAGGGGGGGTCTCCTACGAGCAGTACTTC.

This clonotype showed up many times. The CDR3 spells CASSRWEPSSYNEQFF. In nucleotides, the CDR3 is TGTGCCAGCAGTAGGTGGGAGCCAAGCTCCTACAATGAGCAGTTCTTC. This chain connects TRBV6-2 or TRBV6-3 to TRBJ2-1, with D tentatively TRBD2 (5 bases). In germline, CDR1 is MNHEY, CDR2 SVGEGT. There are 16 residues in the CDR3. Trimming removed 5 bases at V and 0 bases at J, with 14 bases between.

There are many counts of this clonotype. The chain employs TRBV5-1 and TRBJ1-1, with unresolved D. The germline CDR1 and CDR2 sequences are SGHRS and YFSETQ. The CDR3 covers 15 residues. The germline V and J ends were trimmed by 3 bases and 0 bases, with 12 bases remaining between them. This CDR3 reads CASSSSGGLNTEAFF. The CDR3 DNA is TGCGCCAGCAGCTCGTCGGGAGGGCTGAACACTGAAGCTTTCTTT.